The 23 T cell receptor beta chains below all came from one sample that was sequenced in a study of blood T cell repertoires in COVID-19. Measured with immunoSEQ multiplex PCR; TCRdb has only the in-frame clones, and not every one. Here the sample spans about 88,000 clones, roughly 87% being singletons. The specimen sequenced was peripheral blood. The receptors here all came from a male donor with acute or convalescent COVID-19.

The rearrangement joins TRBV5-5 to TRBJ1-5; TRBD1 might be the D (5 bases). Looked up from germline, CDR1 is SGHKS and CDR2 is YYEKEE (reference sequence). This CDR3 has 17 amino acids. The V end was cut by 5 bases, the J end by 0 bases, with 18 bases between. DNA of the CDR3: TGTGCCAGCAGTCCCGGCAGGGCGGTTGTTAGCAATCAGCCCCAGCATTTT. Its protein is CASSPGRAVVSNQPQHF.

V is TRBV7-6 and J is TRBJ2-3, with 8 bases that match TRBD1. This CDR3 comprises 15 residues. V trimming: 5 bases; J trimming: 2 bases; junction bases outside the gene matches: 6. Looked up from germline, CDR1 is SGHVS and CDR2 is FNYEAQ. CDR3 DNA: TGTGCCAGCAGCCCGACAGGGGCGTCCACAGATACGCAGTATTTT. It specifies CASSPTGASTDTQYF.

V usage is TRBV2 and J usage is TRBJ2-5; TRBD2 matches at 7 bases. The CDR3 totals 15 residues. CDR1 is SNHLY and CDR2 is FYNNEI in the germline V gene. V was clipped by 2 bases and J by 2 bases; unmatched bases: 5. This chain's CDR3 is CASSELAVPQETQYF. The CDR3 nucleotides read TGTGCCAGCAGTGAACTAGCGGTCCCACAAGAGACCCAGTACTTC.

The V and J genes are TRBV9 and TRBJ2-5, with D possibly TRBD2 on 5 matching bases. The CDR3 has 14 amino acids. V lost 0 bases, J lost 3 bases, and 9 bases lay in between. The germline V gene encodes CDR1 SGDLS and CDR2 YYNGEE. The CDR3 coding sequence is TGTGCCAGCAGCGTAGGGGCTAGCAAAGAGACCCAGTACTTC. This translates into CASSVGASKETQYF.

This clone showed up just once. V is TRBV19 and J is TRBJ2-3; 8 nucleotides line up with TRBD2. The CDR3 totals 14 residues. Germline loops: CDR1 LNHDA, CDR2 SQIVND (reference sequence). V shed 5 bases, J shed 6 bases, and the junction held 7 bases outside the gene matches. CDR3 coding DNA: TGTGCCAGTAGTCTCGAGCGGGGGTTCGATACGCAGTATTTT. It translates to CASSLERGFDTQYF.

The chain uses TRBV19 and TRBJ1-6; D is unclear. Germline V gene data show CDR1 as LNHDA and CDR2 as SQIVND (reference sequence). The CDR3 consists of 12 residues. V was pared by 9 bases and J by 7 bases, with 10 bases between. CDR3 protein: CASGIRNSPLHF. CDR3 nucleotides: TGTGCCAGCGGGATTCGGAATTCACCCCTCCACTTT.

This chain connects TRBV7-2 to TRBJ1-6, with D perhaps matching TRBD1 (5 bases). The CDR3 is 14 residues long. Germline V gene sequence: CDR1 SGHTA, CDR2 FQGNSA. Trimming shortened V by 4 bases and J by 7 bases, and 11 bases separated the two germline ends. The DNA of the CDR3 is TGTGCCAGCAGCTACCGGGGGGAGAATTCACCCCTCCACTTT. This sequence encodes CASSYRGENSPLHF.

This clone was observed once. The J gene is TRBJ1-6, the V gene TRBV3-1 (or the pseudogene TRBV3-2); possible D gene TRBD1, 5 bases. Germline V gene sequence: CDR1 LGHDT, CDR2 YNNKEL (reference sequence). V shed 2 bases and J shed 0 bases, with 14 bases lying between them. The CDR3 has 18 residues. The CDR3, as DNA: TGTGCCAGCAGCCAACGCGGGGGGTACAGCTCCTATAATTCACCCCTCCACTTT. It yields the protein CASSQRGGYSSYNSPLHF.

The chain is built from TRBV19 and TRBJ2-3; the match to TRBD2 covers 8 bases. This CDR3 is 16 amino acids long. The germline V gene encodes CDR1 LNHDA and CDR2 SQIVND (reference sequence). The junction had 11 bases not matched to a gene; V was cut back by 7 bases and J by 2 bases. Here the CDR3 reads CASNRGGGSNTDTQYF. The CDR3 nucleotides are TGTGCCAGTAACCGGGGGGGCGGTTCGAACACAGATACGCAGTATTTT. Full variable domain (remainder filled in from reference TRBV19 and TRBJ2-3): DGGITQSPKYLFRKEGQNVTLSCEQNLNHDAMYWYRQDPGQGLRLIYYSQIVNDFQKGDIAEGYSVSREKKESFPLTVTSAQKNPTAFYLCASNRGGGSNTDTQYFGPGTRLTVL.

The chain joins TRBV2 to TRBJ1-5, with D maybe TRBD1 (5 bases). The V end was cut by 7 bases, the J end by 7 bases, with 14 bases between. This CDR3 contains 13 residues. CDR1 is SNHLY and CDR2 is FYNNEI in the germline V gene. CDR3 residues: CASMEGGVQPQHF. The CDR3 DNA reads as TGTGCCAGCATGGAGGGAGGGGTCCAGCCCCAGCATTTT.

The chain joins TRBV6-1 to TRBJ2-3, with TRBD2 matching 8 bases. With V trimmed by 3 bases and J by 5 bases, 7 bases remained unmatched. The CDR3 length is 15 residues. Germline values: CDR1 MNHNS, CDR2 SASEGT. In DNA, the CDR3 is TGTGCCAGCAGTGATCGGGGGGGGCAGAGAGATACGCAGTATTTT. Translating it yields CASSDRGGQRDTQYF.

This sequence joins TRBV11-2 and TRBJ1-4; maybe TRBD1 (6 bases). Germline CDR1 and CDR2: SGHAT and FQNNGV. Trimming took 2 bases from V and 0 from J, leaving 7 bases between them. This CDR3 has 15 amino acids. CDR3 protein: CASSLQGPTNEKLFF. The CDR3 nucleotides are TGTGCCAGCAGCTTACAGGGGCCAACTAATGAAAAACTGTTTTTT.

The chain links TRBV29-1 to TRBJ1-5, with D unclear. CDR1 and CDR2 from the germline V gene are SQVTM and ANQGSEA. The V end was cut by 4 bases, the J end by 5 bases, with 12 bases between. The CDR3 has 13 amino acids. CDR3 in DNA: TGCAGCGTTGGAGCTGGGCAGCATCAGCCCCAGCATTTT. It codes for CSVGAGQHQPQHF.

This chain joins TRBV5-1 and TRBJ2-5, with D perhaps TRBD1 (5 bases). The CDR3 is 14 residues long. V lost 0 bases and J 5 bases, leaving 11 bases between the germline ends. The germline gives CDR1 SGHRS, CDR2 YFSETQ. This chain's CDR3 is CASSLGPGPETQYF. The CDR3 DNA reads TGCGCCAGCAGCTTGGGTCCAGGGCCGGAGACCCAGTACTTC.

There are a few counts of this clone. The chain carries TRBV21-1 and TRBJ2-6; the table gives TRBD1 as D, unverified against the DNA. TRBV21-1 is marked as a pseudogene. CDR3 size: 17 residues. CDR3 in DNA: TGTGCCAGCAGCATCGCAGGGGTGCGGTCTGGGGCCAACGTCCTGACTTTC. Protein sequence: CASSIAGVRSGANVLTF.

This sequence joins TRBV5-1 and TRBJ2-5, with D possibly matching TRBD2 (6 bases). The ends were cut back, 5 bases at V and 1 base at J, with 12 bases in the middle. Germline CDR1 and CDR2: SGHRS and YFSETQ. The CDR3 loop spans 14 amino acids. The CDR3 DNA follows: TGCGCCAGCAGTCCCGGGGGTCTCCAAGAGACCCAGTACTTC. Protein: CASSPGGLQETQYF.

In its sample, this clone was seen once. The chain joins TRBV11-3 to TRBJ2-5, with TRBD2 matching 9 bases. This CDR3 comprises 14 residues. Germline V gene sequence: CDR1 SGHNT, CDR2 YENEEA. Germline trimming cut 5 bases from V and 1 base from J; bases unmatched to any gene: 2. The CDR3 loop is CASSGGGVQETQYF. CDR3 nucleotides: TGTGCCAGCAGCGGCGGGGGGGTCCAAGAGACCCAGTACTTC.

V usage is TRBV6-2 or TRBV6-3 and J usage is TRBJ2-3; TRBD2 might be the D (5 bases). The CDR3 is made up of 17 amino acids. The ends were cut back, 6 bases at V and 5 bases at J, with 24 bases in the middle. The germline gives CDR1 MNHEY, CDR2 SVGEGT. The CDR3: CASSAGITTRVGDTQYF. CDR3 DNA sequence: TGTGCCAGCAGCGCCGGAATAACAACTAGAGTCGGAGATACGCAGTATTTT.

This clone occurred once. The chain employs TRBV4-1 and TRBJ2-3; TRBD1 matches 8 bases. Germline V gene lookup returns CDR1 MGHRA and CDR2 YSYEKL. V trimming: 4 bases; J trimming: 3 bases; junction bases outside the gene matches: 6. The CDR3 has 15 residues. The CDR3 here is CASSLSGTGTDTQYF. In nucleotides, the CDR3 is TGCGCCAGCAGCCTATCCGGGACAGGAACAGATACGCAGTATTTT.

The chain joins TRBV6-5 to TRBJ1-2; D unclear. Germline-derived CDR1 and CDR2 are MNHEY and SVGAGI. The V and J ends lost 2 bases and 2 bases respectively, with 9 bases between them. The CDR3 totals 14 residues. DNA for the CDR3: TGTGCCAGCAGTTACAACGGCGGAAACTATGGCTACACCTTC. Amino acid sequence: CASSYNGGNYGYTF.

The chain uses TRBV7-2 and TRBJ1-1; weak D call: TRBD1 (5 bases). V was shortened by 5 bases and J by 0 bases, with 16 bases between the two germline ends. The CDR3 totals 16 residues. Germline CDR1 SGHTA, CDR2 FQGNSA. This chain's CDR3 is CASSLGTWEMNTEAFF. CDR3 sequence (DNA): TGTGCCAGCAGCCTCGGGACTTGGGAGATGAACACTGAAGCTTTCTTT.

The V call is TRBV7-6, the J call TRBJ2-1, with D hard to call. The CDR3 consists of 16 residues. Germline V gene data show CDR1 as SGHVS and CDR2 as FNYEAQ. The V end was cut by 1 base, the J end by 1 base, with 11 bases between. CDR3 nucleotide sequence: TGTGCCAGCAGCTTAGGCACGGGTACTTCCTACAATGAGCAGTTCTTC. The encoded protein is CASSLGTGTSYNEQFF. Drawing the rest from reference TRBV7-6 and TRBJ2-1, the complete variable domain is GAGVSQSPRYKVTKRGQDVALRCDPISGHVSLYWYRQALGQGPEFLTYFNYEAQQDKSGLPNDRFSAERPEGSISTLTIQRTEQRDSAMYRCASSLGTGTSYNEQFFGPGTRLTVL.

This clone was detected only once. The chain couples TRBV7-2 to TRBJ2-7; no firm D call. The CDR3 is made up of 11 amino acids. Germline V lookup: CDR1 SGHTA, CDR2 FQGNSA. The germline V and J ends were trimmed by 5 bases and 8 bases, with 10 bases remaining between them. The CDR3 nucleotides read TGTGCCAGCAGCCTCAAGCTAAAGCAGTACTTC. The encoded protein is CASSLKLKQYF.